The clone carrying this TCR beta chain is a singleton in its sample. Assay: immunoSEQ multiplex PCR; the TCRdb copy retains only in-frame clones and omits some. The sample includes 1,500 to 2,000 clones, roughly 74% seen only once; the top ten take 16%. Nucleic acids came from premalignant or tumor cells enriched by macro-dissection. These data come from a study of immune evolution from preneoplasia to lung adenocarcinoma. The V gene's germline CDR1 is LGHNA and CDR2 YNFKEQ. Trimming cost V 0 bases and J 2 bases; bases outside gene matches: 8. The CDR3 consists of 17 residues. Sequenced material: FFPE atypical adenomatous hyperplasia tissue from the lung. Subset in this sample: atypical adenomatous hyperplasia (AAH), lung preneoplasia. The origin of this receptor is a person aged 70 to 79 with lung adenocarcinoma. The chain links TRBV4-2 to TRBJ2-3; 7 bases align to TRBD2. The CDR3 spells CASSQDFGRGTTDTQYF. The CDR3 region has the DNA TGTGCCAGCAGCCAAGATTTTGGGCGGGGGACCACAGATACGCAGTATTTT.